This T cell receptor (beta chain) is from a study of T cell clonotyping in hematopoietic cell transplantation. Study-level results: Few recipient clonotypes overlapped donors; over 95% were de novo at given depth. CD4 and CD8 repertoire contributions could not be separated without sorting. Pathologically expanded recipient clonotypes increased progressively from day 30 to day 180 as diversity fell.

A word on this clone: The antigen is unknown.

The V segment lost 4 bases and the J segment 8 bases; nucleotides outside the gene matches: 9. Germline CDR1 and CDR2: SGDLS and YYNGEE. This CDR3 is built from 14 residues. Assay: immunoSEQ multiplex PCR; the TCRdb copy retains only in-frame clones and omits some. Among 60,000 to 75,000 clones listed, over 90% were seen once. The clonotype comes from a man aged 45-65 years in good health. Some clones in this sample may be carry-over from other donors' samples. The chain links TRBV9 to TRBJ2-1, with TRBD1 matching 7 bases. Sequencing input: peripheral blood mononuclear cells. As DNA, the CDR3 is TGTGCCAGCAGCCCCTCGCCAGGGGGTCATGAGCAGTTCTTC. Encoded protein: CASSPSPGGHEQFF.